A single sample is the source of the 2 T cell receptor beta chains below, sequenced in a study of T-cell memory formation after mild COVID-19. TCRdb analysed the 5' RACE reads with MiXCR anew, one entry per CDR3 protein. The table has approximately 260,000 distinct CDR3 sequences, about 17% seen once. The sample was PBMCs or a T cell subset sorted from them (not recorded which). Receptor source: a young man who had mild COVID-19 (a few samples of this study predate the infection). Cell type and time point are not known.

The V call is TRBV6-5, the J call TRBJ2-1; a weak D match, TRBD1 (7 bases). The germline gives CDR1 MNHEY, CDR2 SVGAGI. V gave up 4 bases and J gave up 0 bases, with 10 bases separating them. The length of the CDR3 is 15 residues. The CDR3 protein is CASSSGGFSYNEQFF. The CDR3 coding sequence is TGTGCCAGCAGTTCAGGGGGGTTCTCCTACAATGAGCAGTTCTTC.

V usage is TRBV11-2 and J usage is TRBJ2-1; the match to TRBD2 covers 13 bases. The CDR3 extends over 16 amino acids. Germline V gene sequence: CDR1 SGHAT, CDR2 FQNNGV. Unmatched junction bases numbered 6, after V lost 5 bases and J lost 5 bases. CDR3 residues: CASSIRLAGGDNEQFF. The DNA of the CDR3 is TGTGCCAGCAGCATAAGACTAGCGGGGGGTGACAATGAGCAGTTCTTC.